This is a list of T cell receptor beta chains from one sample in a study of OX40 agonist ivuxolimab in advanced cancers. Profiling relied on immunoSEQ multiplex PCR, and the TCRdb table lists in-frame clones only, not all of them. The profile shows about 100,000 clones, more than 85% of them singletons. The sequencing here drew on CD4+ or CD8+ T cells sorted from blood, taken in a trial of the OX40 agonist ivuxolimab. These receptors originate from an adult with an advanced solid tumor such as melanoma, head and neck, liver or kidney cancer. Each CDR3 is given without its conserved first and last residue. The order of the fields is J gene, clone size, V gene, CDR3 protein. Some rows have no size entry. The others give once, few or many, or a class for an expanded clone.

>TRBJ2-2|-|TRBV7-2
ASNSNRGAGELF
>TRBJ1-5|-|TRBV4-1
ASSRLDRVGQPQH
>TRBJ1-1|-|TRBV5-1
ASSLVQAGTEAF
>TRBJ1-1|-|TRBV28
ASSPRDRMNTEAF
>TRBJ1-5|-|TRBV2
ASRVSNQPQH
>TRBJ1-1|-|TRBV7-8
ASSPRTGSTEAF
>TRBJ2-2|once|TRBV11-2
ASSLAGAPTGELF
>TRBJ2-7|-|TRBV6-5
ASSNTGTLRYEQY
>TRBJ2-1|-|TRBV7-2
ASSARGKGDSYNEQF
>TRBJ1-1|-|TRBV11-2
ASSRVAAKGTEAF
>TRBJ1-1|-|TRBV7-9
ASSNSLGRGAIDTEAF
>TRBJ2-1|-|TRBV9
ASSPTFVSGSGEQF
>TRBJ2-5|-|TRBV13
ASSLAPAGLVESQY
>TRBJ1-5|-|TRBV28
ASSWGGTGKGNQPQH
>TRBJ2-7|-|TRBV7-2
ASSLNTGGSYEQY
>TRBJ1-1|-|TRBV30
AWKEVFPLNTEAF
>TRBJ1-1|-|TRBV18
ASSPIGVMNTEAF
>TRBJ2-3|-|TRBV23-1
ASSQSGAETSTDTQY
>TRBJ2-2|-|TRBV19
ASSIRGITGELF
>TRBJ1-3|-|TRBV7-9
ASSLLLSGGNTIY
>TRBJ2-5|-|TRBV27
ASSSQQGGETQY
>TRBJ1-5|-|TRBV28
ASTGVGLGYSNQPQH
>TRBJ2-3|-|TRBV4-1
ASSQEAHLRDTQY
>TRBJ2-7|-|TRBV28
ASLPSAVAGRYEQY
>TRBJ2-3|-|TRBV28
ASSSPGMETDTQY
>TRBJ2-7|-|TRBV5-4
ASSLNGLAGSEQY
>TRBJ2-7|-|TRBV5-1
ASSLGTGFREQY
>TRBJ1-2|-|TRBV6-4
ASSGRQVNYGYT
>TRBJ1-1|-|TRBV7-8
ASKNPSTEAF
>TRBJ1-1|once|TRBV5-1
ASSSLTGSNTEAF
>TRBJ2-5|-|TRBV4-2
ASSQRQGQETQY
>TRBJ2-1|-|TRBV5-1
ASSPQTSGSLLQQF
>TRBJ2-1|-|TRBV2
ASSEGGWPSYNEQF
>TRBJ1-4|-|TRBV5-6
ASSFAGAKLF
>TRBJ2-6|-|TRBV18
ASSPGGVSPSGANVLT
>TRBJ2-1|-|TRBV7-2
ASSRTGWEQF
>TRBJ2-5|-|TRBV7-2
ASSLRRGGETQY
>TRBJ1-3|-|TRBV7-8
ASSLLSGNTIY
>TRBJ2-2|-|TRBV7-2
ASSRTGLAGGETGELF
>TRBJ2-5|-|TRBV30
AWNAFWKTQY
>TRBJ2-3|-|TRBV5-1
ASKWVDPSTDTQY
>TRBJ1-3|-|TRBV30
AWSVGANSGNTIY
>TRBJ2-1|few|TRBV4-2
ASSQDLEGTYNEQF
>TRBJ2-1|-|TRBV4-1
ASSQAPSGGNYNEQF
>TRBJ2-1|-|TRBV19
ASRVYNEQF
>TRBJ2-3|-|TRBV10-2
ASSRPGATDTQY